This TCR beta chain derives from a study of CD8+ T cells in alopecia areata. Study conclusions and caveats: Sequencing of scalp samples also captures resident alphabeta T cells of normal skin.

Extracted from the samples, RNA was reverse transcribed into cDNA to serve as the sequencing template. Sequencing used immunoSEQ multiplex PCR; TCRdb keeps in-frame clones, though not all of them. The data hold just over 150,000 clones, with 50% to 70% observed a single time. To note about this clone: Its antigen is as yet unknown.

This CDR3 is 13 amino acids long. The ends were cut back, 6 bases at V and 7 bases at J, with 13 bases in the middle. Germline V gene lookup returns CDR1 SGHRS and CDR2 YFSETQ. Noted treatment: oral pan-JAK inhibitor, 5-10 mg twice daily. The investigators collected lesional scalp punch biopsies and peripheral blood from alopecia areata patients. The origin of this receptor is a human donor with alopecia areata. The specimen comprised CD4+ T cells sorted from blood, sampled at week 4, from a patient treated with tofacitinib. The J gene is TRBJ2-2, the V gene TRBV5-1; D is ambiguous. As DNA, the CDR3 is TGCGCCAGCACCGCTTATGGTAACGGGGAGCTGTTTTTT. It translates to CASTAYGNGELFF.